The next 3 T cell receptor beta chains were all read from a single sample in a study of T cell clusters in autoimmune cytopenias. TRB was amplified from roughly 0.25 ug of peripheral blood genomic DNA per sample. TRB was amplified by touch-down multiplex PCR, primer pools A and B combined. TCRdb re-called the multiplex PCR reads and shows each CDR3 protein once, DNA omitted. This specimen shows more than 9,500 distinct CDR3 sequences; the ten leading clones hold more than 2.5%. The sample also formed part of further work on T cell repertoires in aging, cancer and after chemotherapy.

Sequencing was performed on peripheral blood. Source of these receptors: a human donor in good health.

The chain recombines TRBV20-1 with TRBJ2-7. CDR1 and CDR2 from the germline V gene are DFQATT and SNEGSKA (reference sequence). The CDR3 is 13 amino acids. The CDR3: CSTPLGSSYEQYF.

According to its frequency, this clonotype is medium-sized (0.01 to 0.1%). This sequence joins TRBV11-2 and TRBJ2-7. Germline CDR1 is SGHAT and CDR2 is FQNNGV. The CDR3 contains 12 residues. Here the CDR3 reads CASSLRSGEQYF.

The J gene is TRBJ1-3, the V gene TRBV12-3 or TRBV12-4. The CDR3 consists of 14 residues. The CDR3 loop is CASSAHRSGNTIYF.